The sequence of this T cell receptor beta chain was determined in a study of blood T cell repertoires in COVID-19 (dated by TCRdb to about 2020). For the study in its entirety: Samples from collaborators originated in the United States, Italy and Spain and spanned both the acute and convalescent phases of COVID-19. The material from the prospective study consisted of cDNA or gDNA derived from T cells, B-cell-depleted T cells, or PBMCs. Deeply sampled blood TCRbeta repertoires from subjects exposed to, actively infected with, or recovered from COVID-19 were included in the dataset. A freely available public database, intended as a resource for researchers studying the immune response to SARS-CoV-2, is where the repertoires were released. Samples were obtained from the ongoing ImmuneRACE study (first 160 participants) and from 1,254 subjects provided by 6 global collaborators. A de-identified subject ID, COVID-19 status, age in years and sex were almost always included in the sample metadata. Where HLA class I and class II types were available, the types were taken from metadata supplied by the sample provider, not from assay-based typing. Points the paper makes about the study in general: Clinical and demographic metadata were provided uncurated, with the amount varying by source and participant.

Taken from the germline V gene, the CDR1 and CDR2 loops are SNHLY and FYNNEI. Between the V and J ends, shortened by 5 bases and 3 bases respectively, the junction contains 14 bases. The CDR3, from cysteine to phenylalanine, totals 14 residues. Just the 42-base CDR3 DNA is kept, in frame starting at base 1. Another Seattle source contributed samples from volunteer blood donors who had recovered from COVID-19. Each collaborating institution followed its own protocols to collect whole blood in K2EDTA tubes. For TCRbeta analysis, collaborators shipped samples in one of three forms: frozen whole blood, isolated PBMCs, or DNA extracted from either of those sample types. A remark on this clone: Its recognized antigen is unknown. Per-base qualities were not stored, and no clone one base away is much larger.

TCRbeta CDR3 regions were amplified from genomic DNA using the immunoSEQ Assay, a bias-controlled multiplex PCR. The source study handled its data this way. The number of nucleated cells in each sample was estimated from the amplification of reference gene primers within the assay. To quantify the absolute abundance of each unique TCRbeta CDR3 rearrangement, sequence reads were collapsed and filtered. For each sample, productive Simpson clonality was calculated as the square root of Simpson's diversity index over productive rearrangements. Drawn from immuneACCESS, this table holds only the in-frame rearrangements with V and J called that TCRdb kept. Clones are partly lost; checked studies trace under half to an unresolved V gene and leave the rest unexplained. The D gene and trimming were derived from the DNA, and the V and J assignments and clone size from that table. The sample includes about 130,000 clones, with approximately 83% observed a single time. Of the sample, around 18% is held by the ten largest clones.

The sequenced sample consisted of peripheral blood. The TCR comes from a woman aged 45 to 65 who had recovered from COVID-19. The chain employs TRBV2 and TRBJ2-7; possibly the D gene is TRBD1, per 5 matching bases. The CDR3 protein is CASSPRTRVYEQYF. The sequence in DNA is TGTGCCAGCAGTCCTCGGACAAGAGTCTACGAGCAGTACTTC.